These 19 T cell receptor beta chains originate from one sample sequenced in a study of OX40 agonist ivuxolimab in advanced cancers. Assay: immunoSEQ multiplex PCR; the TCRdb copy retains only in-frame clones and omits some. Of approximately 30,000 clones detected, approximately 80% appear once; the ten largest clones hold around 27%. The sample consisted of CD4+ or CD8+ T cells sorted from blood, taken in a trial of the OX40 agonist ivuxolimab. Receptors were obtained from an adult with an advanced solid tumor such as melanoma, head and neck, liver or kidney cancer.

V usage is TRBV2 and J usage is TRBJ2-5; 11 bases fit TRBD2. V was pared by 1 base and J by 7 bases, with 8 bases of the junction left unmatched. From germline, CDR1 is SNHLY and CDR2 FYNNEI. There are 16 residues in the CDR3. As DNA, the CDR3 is TGTGCCAGCAGTGAAGGAATAGCGGGAGGGCTTGGGACCCAGTACTTC. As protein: CASSEGIAGGLGTQYF.

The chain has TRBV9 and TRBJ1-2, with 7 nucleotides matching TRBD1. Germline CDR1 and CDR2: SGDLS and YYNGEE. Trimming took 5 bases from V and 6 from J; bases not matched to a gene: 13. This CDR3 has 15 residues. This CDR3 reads CASSQRGDREDGYTF. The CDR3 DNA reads TGTGCCAGCAGTCAAAGGGGGGACAGAGAGGATGGCTACACCTTC.

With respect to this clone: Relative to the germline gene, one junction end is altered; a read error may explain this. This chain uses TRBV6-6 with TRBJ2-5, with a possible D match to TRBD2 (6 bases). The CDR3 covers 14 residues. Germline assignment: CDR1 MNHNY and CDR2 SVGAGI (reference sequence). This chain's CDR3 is CASSTRDLIEAQYF. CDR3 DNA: TGTGCCAGCAGTACCCGGGACTTGATAGAGGCCCAGTACTTC.

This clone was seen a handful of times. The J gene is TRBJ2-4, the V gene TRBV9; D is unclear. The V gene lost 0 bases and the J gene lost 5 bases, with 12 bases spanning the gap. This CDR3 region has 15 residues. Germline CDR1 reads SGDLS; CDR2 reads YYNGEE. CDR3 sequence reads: CASSVERHGQNIQYF. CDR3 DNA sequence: TGTGCCAGCAGCGTAGAAAGGCACGGGCAAAACATTCAGTACTTC.

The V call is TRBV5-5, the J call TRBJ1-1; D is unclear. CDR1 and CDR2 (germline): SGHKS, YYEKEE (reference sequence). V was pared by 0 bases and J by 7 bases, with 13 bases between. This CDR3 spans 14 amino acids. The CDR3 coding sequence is TGTGCCAGCAGCTTGGTTACGGCCGGGATTGAAGCTTTCTTT. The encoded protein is CASSLVTAGIEAFF.

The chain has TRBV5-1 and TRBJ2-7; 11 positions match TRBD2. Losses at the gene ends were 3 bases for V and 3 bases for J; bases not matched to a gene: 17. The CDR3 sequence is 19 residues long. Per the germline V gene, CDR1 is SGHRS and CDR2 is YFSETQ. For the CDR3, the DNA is TGCGCCAGCAGCTCTCCGGGACTAGCGGCTCATCCTCGTAGCTACGAGCAGTACTTC. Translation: CASSSPGLAAHPRSYEQYF.

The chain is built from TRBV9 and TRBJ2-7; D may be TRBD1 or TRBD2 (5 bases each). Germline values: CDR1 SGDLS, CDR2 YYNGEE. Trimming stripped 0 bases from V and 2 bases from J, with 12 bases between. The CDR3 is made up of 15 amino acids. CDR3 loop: CASSVGGGSTYEQYF. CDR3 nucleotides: TGTGCCAGCAGCGTAGGTGGGGGATCGACCTACGAGCAGTACTTC.

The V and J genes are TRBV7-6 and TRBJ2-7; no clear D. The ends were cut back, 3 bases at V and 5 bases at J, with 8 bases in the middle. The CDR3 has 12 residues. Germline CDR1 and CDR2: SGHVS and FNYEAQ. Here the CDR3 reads CASSFRSDEQYF. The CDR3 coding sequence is TGTGCCAGCAGCTTTCGGTCGGACGAGCAGTACTTC.

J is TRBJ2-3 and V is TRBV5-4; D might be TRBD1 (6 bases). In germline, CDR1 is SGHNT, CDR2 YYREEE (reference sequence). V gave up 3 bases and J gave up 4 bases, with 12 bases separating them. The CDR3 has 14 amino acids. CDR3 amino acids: CASSSQGISDTQYF. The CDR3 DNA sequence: TGTGCCAGCAGCTCCCAGGGGATTTCAGATACGCAGTATTTT.

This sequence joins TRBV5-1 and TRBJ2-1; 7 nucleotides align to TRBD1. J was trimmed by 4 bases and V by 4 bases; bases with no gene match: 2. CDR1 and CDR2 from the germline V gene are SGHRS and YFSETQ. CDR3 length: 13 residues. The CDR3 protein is CASSRGQYNEQFF. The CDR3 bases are TGCGCCAGCAGCCGGGGACAGTACAATGAGCAGTTCTTC.

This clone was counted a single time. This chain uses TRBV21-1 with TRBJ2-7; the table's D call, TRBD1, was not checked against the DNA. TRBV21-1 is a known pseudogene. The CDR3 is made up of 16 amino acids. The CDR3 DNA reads TGTGCCAGCAGCCGAGGCCGGCGGACAAAAATCTACGAGCAGTACTTC. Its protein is CASSRGRRTKIYEQYF.

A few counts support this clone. The CDR3 protein is CASRGTPSYEQYF. The CDR3 bases are TGTGCCAGCAGAGGGACGCCCTCCTACGAGCAGTACTTC. V is TRBV6-1 and J is TRBJ2-7; D possibly matches TRBD1 or TRBD2 (5 bases each). The germline V gene has CDR1 MNHNS and CDR2 SASEGT. The CDR3 consists of 13 residues. V was trimmed by 6 bases and J by 0 bases, leaving 9 bases between them.

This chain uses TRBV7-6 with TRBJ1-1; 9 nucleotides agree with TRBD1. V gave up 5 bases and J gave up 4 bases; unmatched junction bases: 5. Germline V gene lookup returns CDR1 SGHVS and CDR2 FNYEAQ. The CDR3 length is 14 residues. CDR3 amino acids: CASSPQGASTEAFF. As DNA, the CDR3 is TGTGCCAGCAGCCCACAGGGGGCGTCCACTGAAGCTTTCTTT.

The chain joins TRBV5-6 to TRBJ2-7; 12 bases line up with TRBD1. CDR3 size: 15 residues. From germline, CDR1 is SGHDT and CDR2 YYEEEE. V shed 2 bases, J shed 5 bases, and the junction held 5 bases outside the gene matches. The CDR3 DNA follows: TGTGCCAGCAGCTTCGGGACAGGGGGCATCAACGAGCAGTACTTC. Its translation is CASSFGTGGINEQYF.

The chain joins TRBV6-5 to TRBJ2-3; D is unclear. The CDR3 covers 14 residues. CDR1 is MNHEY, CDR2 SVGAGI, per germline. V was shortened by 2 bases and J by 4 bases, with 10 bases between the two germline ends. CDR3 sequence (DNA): TGTGCCAGCAGTTACGGGTCCCCCCCAGATACGCAGTATTTT. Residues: CASSYGSPPDTQYF.

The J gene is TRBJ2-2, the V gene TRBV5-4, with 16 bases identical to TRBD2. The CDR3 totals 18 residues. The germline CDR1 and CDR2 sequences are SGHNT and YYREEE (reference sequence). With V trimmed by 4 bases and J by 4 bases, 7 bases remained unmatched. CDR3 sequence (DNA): TGTGCCAGCAGCCCGGGACTAGCGGGGGGGCTGGGCACCGGGGAGCTGTTTTTT. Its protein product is CASSPGLAGGLGTGELFF.

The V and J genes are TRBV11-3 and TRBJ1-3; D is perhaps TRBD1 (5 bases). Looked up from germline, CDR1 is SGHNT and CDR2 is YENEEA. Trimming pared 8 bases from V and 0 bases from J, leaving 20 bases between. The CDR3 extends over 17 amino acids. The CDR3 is CASGPSGTPNSGNTIYF. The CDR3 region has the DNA TGTGCCAGCGGGCCCTCGGGGACGCCCAACTCTGGAAACACCATATATTTT.

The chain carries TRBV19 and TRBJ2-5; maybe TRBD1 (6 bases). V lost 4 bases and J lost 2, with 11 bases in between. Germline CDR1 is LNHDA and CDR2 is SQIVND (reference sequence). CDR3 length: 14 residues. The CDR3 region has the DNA TGTGCCAGTAGTACTTTGGACAGTCAAGAGACCCAGTACTTC. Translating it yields CASSTLDSQETQYF.

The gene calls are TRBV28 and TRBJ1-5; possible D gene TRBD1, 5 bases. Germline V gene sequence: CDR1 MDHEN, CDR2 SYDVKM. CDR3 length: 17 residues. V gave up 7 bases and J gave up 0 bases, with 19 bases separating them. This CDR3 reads CASMQGDSRYSNQPQHF. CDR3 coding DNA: TGTGCCAGCATGCAAGGGGATTCCCGTTATAGCAATCAGCCCCAGCATTTT.